This T cell receptor (beta chain) was recorded in a study of cytomegalovirus exposure and HLA in healthy donors. General study points: The authors enumerated over 150 TCR beta chains as linked to cytomegalovirus. It was reported that the classifier diagnosed cytomegalovirus status with high specificity and sensitivity in both the original and validation cohorts. Under in vitro conditions, a few CMV-associated chains were confirmed as specific for CMV antigens.

For this clone: Antigen unknown.

The method was immunoSEQ multiplex PCR; TCRdb's version includes in-frame clones alone and lacks a portion of them. The table lists approximately 140,000 clones, 70% to 90% of them singletons, with about 1.5% in the top ten. The length of the CDR3 is 15 residues. The V gene's germline CDR1 is SGHTA and CDR2 FQGNSA. Between the trimmed V and J ends, which lost 5 bases and 0 bases, there was a span of 12 bases. The sequencing input was PBMCs. V usage is TRBV7-2 and J usage is TRBJ2-3; a weak D match, TRBD2 (7 bases). This sequence originates from a young woman in good health and CMV-seronegative. The CDR3 loop reads CASSTAGASTDTQYF. In DNA form, the CDR3 reads TGTGCCAGCAGCACCGCGGGGGCGAGCACAGATACGCAGTATTTT. Drawing the rest from reference TRBV7-2 and TRBJ2-3, the complete variable domain is GAGVSQSPSNKVTEKGKDVELRCDPISGHTALYWYRQSLGQGLEFLIYFQGNSAPDKSGLPSDRFSAERTGGSVSTLTIQRTQQEDSAVYLCASSTAGASTDTQYFGPGTRLTVL.